Below are 25 T cell receptor beta chains sequenced from a single sample in a study of technical replicates of blood from a few donors. Repertoires were generated with immunoSEQ multiplex PCR, while TCRdb's copy carries only in-frame clones and drops some. In the table there are about 56,000 clones, roughly 96% of which are singletons. The material sequenced was PBMCs. The receptors were gathered from a human donor in good health. Some clones in this sample may be carry-over from other donors' samples.

This clone showed up just once. The CDR3 DNA follows: TGTGCAAGTCGCTTAGTACGCGGGAGAACCGAGCAGTACTTC. Protein sequence: CASRLVRGRTEQYF. The rearrangement uses TRBV12-2 and TRBJ2-7; the table's D call TRBD2 went unverified against the DNA. TRBV12-2 is a listed pseudogene. This CDR3 is 14 amino acids long.

The chain combines TRBV4-2 with TRBJ1-4; D is perhaps TRBD1 (5 bases). This CDR3 is 18 amino acids long. Trimming removed 0 bases at V and 5 bases at J, with 19 bases between. CDR1 LGHNA and CDR2 YNFKEQ come from the germline V gene. The CDR3 sequence: CASSQDSLTAYLNEKLFF. The CDR3 DNA is TGTGCCAGCAGCCAAGATAGCCTGACAGCCTACTTAAATGAAAAACTGTTTTTT.

This sequence joins TRBV5-8 and TRBJ2-7; D may be TRBD2 (6 bases). Per the germline V gene, CDR1 is SGHTS and CDR2 is YDEGEE. CDR3 size: 16 residues. Trimming shortened V by 3 bases and J by 2 bases, and 18 bases separated the two germline ends. The CDR3 sequence is CASSYTRDSRPYEQYF. CDR3 coding DNA: TGTGCCAGCAGCTACACCCGGGACTCTCGACCCTACGAGCAGTACTTC.

J is TRBJ2-5 and V is TRBV7-9, with unresolved D. V was clipped by 4 bases and J by 3 bases, with 3 bases between them. The germline gives CDR1 SEHNR, CDR2 FQNEAQ (reference sequence). The CDR3 loop spans 11 amino acids. The DNA for the CDR3 is TGTGCCAGCAGCTCTGAAGAGACCCAGTACTTC. Translated, it gives CASSSEETQYF.

The rearrangement uses TRBV21-1 and TRBJ1-5; the tabulated D call, TRBD1, remains unverified against the DNA. TRBV21-1 is designated a pseudogene. The CDR3 consists of 17 residues. CDR3 protein: CASSKEGRLLGNQPQHF. CDR3 bases: TGTGCCAGCAGCAAAGAAGGCAGGCTACTGGGCAATCAGCCCCAGCATTTT.

This clone was counted a single time. The chain recombines TRBV5-1 with TRBJ2-1, with 9 bases fitting TRBD2. The CDR3 extends over 16 amino acids. J was trimmed by 9 bases and V by 1 base; bases with no gene match: 11. From germline, CDR1 is SGHRS and CDR2 YFSETQ. CDR3 in amino acids: CASSLNIGGRGFEQFF. In DNA, the CDR3 is TGCGCCAGCAGCTTGAACATTGGCGGGAGGGGATTTGAGCAGTTCTTC.

This chain links TRBV5-1 with TRBJ2-1; 9 bases are a match to TRBD2. CDR3 length: 15 amino acids. The V and J ends lost 4 bases and 2 bases, in that order; junction bases with no gene match: 4. Germline CDR1 SGHRS, CDR2 YFSETQ. The CDR3 nucleotides read TGCGCCAGCAGCGGCGGACTAGCGCCCTACAATGAGCAGTTCTTC. Amino acid sequence: CASSGGLAPYNEQFF.

This chain joins TRBV10-2 and TRBJ2-2; D possibly corresponds to TRBD2 (6 bases). This CDR3 contains 15 residues. V was trimmed by 0 bases and J by 4 bases, leaving 9 bases between them. The germline gives CDR1 WSHSY, CDR2 SAAADI. The CDR3 protein is CASSESTRGTGELFF. The CDR3 DNA follows: TGCGCCAGCAGTGAGTCGACTAGGGGCACCGGGGAGCTGTTTTTT.

V is TRBV4-1 and J is TRBJ2-1; TRBD2 agrees at 14 bases. Losses at the gene ends were 4 bases for V and 6 bases for J; bases not matched to a gene: 5. The germline V gene has CDR1 MGHRA and CDR2 YSYEKL. The CDR3 sequence is 16 residues long. The CDR3 loop reads CASSPRGTSGGNEQFF. CDR3 coding DNA: TGCGCCAGCAGCCCCCGCGGGACTAGCGGGGGCAATGAGCAGTTCTTC.

The chain links TRBV11-2 to TRBJ2-2; no reliable D call. Germline V gene sequence: CDR1 SGHAT, CDR2 FQNNGV. The CDR3 is 16 residues long. V lost 4 bases and J 0 bases, leaving 12 bases between the germline ends. CDR3 nucleotide sequence: TGTGCCAGCAGCTCTTACCGGCGGTCGAACACCGGGGAGCTGTTTTTT. The encoded protein is CASSSYRRSNTGELFF.

This chain connects TRBV27 to TRBJ2-2; no clear D. The CDR3 consists of 13 residues. From germline, CDR1 is MNHEY and CDR2 SMNVEV (reference sequence). Trimming pared 3 bases from V and 4 bases from J, leaving 6 bases between. CDR3 loop: CASSFTVTGELFF. For the CDR3, the DNA is TGTGCCAGCAGTTTTACAGTCACCGGGGAGCTGTTTTTT.

The CDR3 DNA reads as TGTGCCACCAGCGAGGGGGCCGGCACTGAAGCTTTCTTT. It specifies CATSEGAGTEAFF. The chain is built from TRBV15 and TRBJ1-1; TRBD1 agrees at 7 bases. The CDR3 totals 13 residues. The germline CDR1 and CDR2 sequences are LNHNV and YYDKDF (reference sequence). J lost 4 bases, V lost 5 bases, and 4 bases had no gene match.

The V call is TRBV5-4, the J call TRBJ1-2; D is possibly TRBD1 (6 bases). Germline lookup yields CDR1 SGHNT and CDR2 YYREEE (reference sequence). CDR3 size: 12 residues. Trimming left V 3 bases short and J 8 bases short, with 11 bases between. For the CDR3, the DNA is TGTGCCAGCAGCTCGGTCAGGGGAGGCTACACCTTC. Amino acid sequence: CASSSVRGGYTF.

The genes are TRBV7-8 and TRBJ1-2; no definite D call. Trimming stripped 5 bases from V and 0 bases from J, with 13 bases between. Germline lookup yields CDR1 SGHVS and CDR2 FQNEAQ. CDR3 length: 15 residues. The CDR3 sequence: CASSHRRAANYGYTF. CDR3 in DNA: TGTGCCAGCAGCCACCGGAGGGCGGCTAACTATGGCTACACCTTC.

CDR3: CASSQDMAVGNTIYF. The CDR3 coding sequence is TGTGCCAGCAGCCAAGATATGGCAGTAGGAAACACCATATATTTT. The chain employs TRBV4-2 and TRBJ1-3, with no clear D. The V and J ends lost 0 bases and 4 bases respectively, with 10 bases between them. Germline V gene sequence: CDR1 LGHNA, CDR2 YNFKEQ. This CDR3 spans 15 amino acids.

J is TRBJ2-3 and V is TRBV6-5; 8 bases map to TRBD2. CDR3 length: 15 amino acids. From germline, CDR1 is MNHEY and CDR2 SVGAGI. Trimming took 0 bases from V and 2 from J; bases not matched to a gene: 1. The CDR3 sequence: CASSYSRGVTDTQYF. CDR3 DNA sequence: TGTGCCAGCAGTTACTCGCGGGGGGTCACAGATACGCAGTATTTT.

The rearrangement links TRBV11-2 to TRBJ1-2, with 7 bases that match TRBD1. This CDR3 is 14 amino acids long. Germline-derived CDR1 and CDR2 are SGHAT and FQNNGV. The V segment lost 5 bases and the J segment 4 bases; nucleotides outside the gene matches: 7. CDR3 DNA: TGTGCCAGCAGCCCGGGACAGTGGGGCTATGGCTACACCTTC. It yields the protein CASSPGQWGYGYTF.

The chain employs TRBV7-9 and TRBJ1-3; 7 bases are shared with TRBD1. The length of the CDR3 is 17 residues. V trimming: 3 bases; J trimming: 0 bases; junction bases outside the gene matches: 8. The V gene's germline CDR1 is SEHNR and CDR2 FQNEAQ (reference sequence). Here the CDR3 reads CASSFYLDRSSGNTIYF. The CDR3 DNA reads TGTGCCAGCAGCTTCTATCTGGACAGGTCCTCTGGAAACACCATATATTTT.

The genes are TRBV25-1 and TRBJ2-3, with 8 bases fitting TRBD2. V dropped 10 bases and J dropped 2; count of bases not matched to a gene: 8. From germline, CDR1 is MGHDK and CDR2 SYGVNS. This CDR3 region has 14 residues. In nucleotides, the CDR3 is TGTGCCACCGGGGGGGACTTTCACACAGATACGCAGTATTTT. Amino acids: CATGGDFHTDTQYF.

This sequence joins TRBV5-1 and TRBJ2-3, with a possible D match to TRBD1 (6 bases). CDR1 and CDR2 from the germline V gene are SGHRS and YFSETQ. Trimming cost V 0 bases and J 0 bases, with 11 bases left between them. CDR3 size: 16 residues. Here the CDR3 reads CASSLADRSSTDTQYF. The DNA of the CDR3 is TGCGCCAGCAGCTTGGCCGACAGGTCTAGCACAGATACGCAGTATTTT.

The chain carries TRBV5-6 and TRBJ2-6; D remains ambiguous. The CDR3 has 14 residues. The ends were cut back, 5 bases at V and 0 bases at J, with 6 bases in the middle. CDR1 SGHDT and CDR2 YYEEEE come from the germline V gene. This CDR3 is CASRVSSGANVLTF. CDR3 bases: TGTGCCAGCAGAGTTAGCTCTGGGGCCAACGTCCTGACTTTC.

The V and J genes are TRBV10-3 and TRBJ2-2; 13 bases line up with TRBD2. Looked up from germline, CDR1 is ENHRY and CDR2 is SYGVKD. J lost 7 bases, V lost 5 bases, and 7 bases had no gene match. This CDR3 is built from 16 residues. In nucleotides, the CDR3 is TGTGCCATCAGTTCCGGGACTAGCGGGACGAGCGGGGAGCTGTTTTTT. Its translation: CAISSGTSGTSGELFF.

The V and J genes are TRBV11-2 and TRBJ2-7; D may be TRBD2 (5 bases). The germline V and J ends were trimmed by 3 bases and 5 bases, with 11 bases remaining between them. Germline V gives CDR1 SGHAT, CDR2 FQNNGV. CDR3 length equals 13 residues. CDR3 loop: CASSLRAGDEQYF. CDR3 DNA sequence: TGTGCCAGCAGCTTGAGGGCTGGGGACGAGCAGTACTTC. Full variable domain (outside the CDR3, taken from reference TRBV11-2 and TRBJ2-7): EAGVAQSPRYKIIEKRQSVAFWCNPISGHATLYWYQQILGQGPKLLIQFQNNGVVDDSQLPKDRFSAERLKGVDSTLKIQPAKLEDSAVYLCASSLRAGDEQYFGPGTRLTVT.

V usage is TRBV2 and J usage is TRBJ1-1, with 9 bases that match TRBD1. Trimming removed 7 bases from V and 11 bases from J; junction bases left unmatched: 14. The germline V gene has CDR1 SNHLY and CDR2 FYNNEI. This CDR3 comprises 14 residues. The CDR3: CASTGRTGEAKAFF. The CDR3 DNA sequence: TGTGCCAGCACAGGGCGGACAGGGGAGGCTAAGGCTTTCTTT.

The J gene is TRBJ2-1, the V gene TRBV28; D remains ambiguous. The germline gives CDR1 MDHEN, CDR2 SYDVKM. Trimming shortened V by 7 bases and J by 4 bases, and 14 bases separated the two germline ends. This CDR3 has 14 amino acids. CDR3 sequence: CASTGSFGYNEQFF. CDR3 coding DNA: TGTGCCAGCACCGGGTCCTTCGGGTACAATGAGCAGTTCTTC.